This T cell receptor (beta chain) was obtained from a study of blood T cells in healthy people across ages. V lost 3 bases and J 4 bases, leaving 11 bases between the germline ends. The CDR3 is 13 amino acids. Germline V gene data show CDR1 as DFQATT and CDR2 as SNEGSKA (reference sequence). Sample-barcoded 5' priming and a J-beta primer mix drove a second PCR of roughly 6 to 12 cycles. Template switching added a 12-random-nucleotide identifier to every cDNA molecule. TCRdb passed the 5' RACE reads through MiXCR, listing each CDR3 protein once. The sample gives fewer than 900,000 distinct CDR3 sequences, about 40% of which show up once; 20% to 25% is in the top ten. A minimum of 6 million PBMCs was isolated per sample. Extracted total RNA amounted to at least 6 micrograms for each sample.

What was sequenced was blood. The chain is built from TRBV20-1 and TRBJ2-3; D perhaps matches TRBD2 (6 bases). The clonotype comes from a woman aged 55-70 years in good health. The CDR3 region is CSARAPGADTQYF. The CDR3, as DNA: TGCAGTGCTAGGGCCCCGGGGGCAGATACGCAGTATTTT.